This T cell receptor (beta chain) was documented in a study of CD8 T cells in Susac syndrome. The T cells that were sequenced for TCR beta were CD8+ and CD4+ cells from blood. The multiple sclerosis controls consisted of treatment-naive patients with relapsing-remitting disease, either stable or active. Germline V gives CDR1 SQVTM, CDR2 ANQGSEA. The junction had 14 bases not matched to a gene; V was cut back by 5 bases and J by 5 bases. This CDR3 spans 15 amino acids. Random hexamers served to reverse transcribe roughly 0.5 to 1 ug RNA. An immunoSEQ multiplex PCR amplified TCR beta CDR3 over 54 Vbeta and 13 Jbeta. TCRdb analysed the immunoSEQ multiplex PCR reads with MiXCR anew, one entry per CDR3 protein. This table holds roughly 200,000 distinct CDR3 sequences, just under 95% found once.

The genes are TRBV29-1 and TRBJ2-5; 7 positions match TRBD2. This TCR was sampled from a human donor with multiple sclerosis. The sequenced sample consisted of CD4+ T cells from PBMCs. The CDR3 coding sequence is TGCAGCGTTCCTGATGGGAGGGGCCTGCGTGAGACCCAGTACTTC. Its protein product is CSVPDGRGLRETQYF.